What follows describes a single T cell receptor (beta chain). Antigen specificity is unknown. From the second PCR step, alpha and beta chains were amplified apart. CD4+ T cell IFNgamma after overnight CMV lysate exposure gave donor CMV status. The length of the CDR3 is 14 residues. CDR1 and CDR2 from the germline V gene are SGHKS and YYEKEE (reference sequence). J was trimmed by 5 bases and V by 3 bases; bases with no gene match: 5. Two oligonucleotides, mixed equimolar, formed the beta constant-region primer covering TRBC1 and TRBC2. Ligated cDNA was amplified by four rounds of PCR with nested alpha and beta constant-region primers and SP2. The cDNA 3' end received a ligated single-stranded oligonucleotide carrying the SP2 primer and a 12-nucleotide UMI. TCRdb recomputed calls from the UMI-ligation and nested PCR reads with MiXCR, one row per CDR3 protein. The sample includes roughly 140,000 distinct CDR3 sequences, 15% to 25% of them seen just once.

These data originate in a study of naive and memory T cell subsets. Study-wide findings and caveats: Naive repertoires, especially CD8, held a few larger clonotypes, possibly memory cells re-expressing CD45RA. Over 90% of naive TCR sequences appeared only once, unlike memory subsets.

The clonotype comes from a human donor in good health. Material: naive CD8+ T cells from blood. The chain employs TRBV5-5 and TRBJ2-5, with 9 bases identical to TRBD1. The CDR3 loop is CASSSDRGDETQYF. For the CDR3, the DNA is TGTGCCAGCAGCTCTGACAGGGGGGATGAGACCCAGTACTTC.